The 6 T cell receptor beta chains below all came from one sample that was sequenced in a study of blood T cell repertoires in COVID-19. The method was immunoSEQ multiplex PCR; TCRdb's version includes in-frame clones alone and lacks a portion of them. The top ten clones hold 3.5% of a sample with some 58,000 clones, around nine tenths of them seen once. Sequencing was done on a sample of peripheral blood. These receptors all come from a human donor in a cohort sampled during active COVID-19.

The V gene is TRBV7-2, the J gene TRBJ2-2; perhaps TRBD1 as D (6 bases). Trimming took off 2 bases at V and 5 bases at J, with 9 bases between the two ends. Germline CDR1 is SGHTA and CDR2 is FQGNSA. The CDR3 contains 14 residues. The CDR3 protein is CASSLQGRTGELFF. The CDR3 DNA is TGTGCCAGCAGCTTACAGGGGAGAACCGGGGAGCTGTTTTTT.

The chain is built from TRBV5-1 and TRBJ1-1; unclear D gene. This CDR3 has 16 residues. CDR1 is SGHRS, CDR2 YFSETQ, per germline. Trimming cost V 4 bases and J 0 bases, with 16 bases left between them. The CDR3: CASSPRRARMNTEAFF. As DNA, the CDR3 is TGCGCCAGCAGCCCTAGGCGGGCCAGGATGAACACTGAAGCTTTCTTT.

The chain joins TRBV13 to TRBJ2-7; D ambiguous. Germline CDR1 and CDR2: PRHDT and FYEKMQ (reference sequence). The CDR3 length is 15 residues. The V gene lost 1 base and the J gene lost 0 bases, with 10 bases spanning the gap. The CDR3 DNA reads TGTGCCAGCAGCTTAGTCGGTAGAGCCTCCTACGAGCAGTACTTC. Protein product: CASSLVGRASYEQYF.

The chain links TRBV2 to TRBJ2-5; 10 bases are shared with TRBD2. The V gene end was trimmed by 6 bases and the J gene end by 5 bases; junction bases not matched to a gene: 0. The CDR3 runs to 12 residues. Germline V gene lookup returns CDR1 SNHLY and CDR2 FYNNEI. CDR3 loop: CASRTSGETQYF. The CDR3, as DNA: TGTGCCAGCAGGACTAGCGGGGAGACCCAGTACTTC. Combining the CDR3 with reference TRBV2 and TRBJ2-5 gives the whole variable domain EPEVTQTPSHQVTQMGQEVILRCVPISNHLYFYWYRQILGQKVEFLVSFYNNEISEKSEIFDDQFSVERPDGSNFTLKIRSTKLEDSAMYFCASRTSGETQYFGPGTRLLVL.

The V call is TRBV5-6, the J call TRBJ2-7; the D gene is possibly TRBD2 (5 bases). CDR1 is SGHDT and CDR2 is YYEEEE in the germline V gene. V lost 7 bases, J lost 2 bases, and 16 bases lay in between. This CDR3 region has 14 residues. CDR3 in DNA: TGTGCCAGCGAGCGGCGGGCTACGGCCTACGAGCAGTACTTC. It specifies CASERRATAYEQYF.

The V call is TRBV9, the J call TRBJ1-4, with unresolved D. The germline V and J ends were trimmed by 4 bases and 7 bases, with 23 bases remaining between them. CDR3 length: 17 residues. Germline V gives CDR1 SGDLS, CDR2 YYNGEE. CDR3: CASSSMPTPSGREKLFF. In nucleotides, the CDR3 is TGTGCCAGCAGCTCCATGCCGACTCCGAGCGGTCGTGAAAAACTGTTTTTT.